This T cell receptor beta chain appears in the sequencing data of a study of tumor-infiltrating lymphocytes in primary liver carcinoma (TCRdb year 2017). Notes on the research overall: Surgical resection was performed in China between late 2015 and March 2016 on about 5 patients with histopathologically diagnosed primary liver carcinoma. A total of approximately 35 specimens from 5 patients underwent TCRbeta repertoire sequencing, comprising around 25 tumor regions, 5 adjacent noncancerous liver tissues and 5 peripheral blood samples. Of the five patients (three men and two women, aged 30 to 69 years), four had hepatocellular carcinoma and one had combined HCC and intrahepatic cholangiocarcinoma. For each liver tumor, the study sampled five regions along with adjacent normal tissue and blood, and applied TCRbeta repertoire sequencing, expression microarrays and whole-exome sequencing. Repertoires from technical replicates were highly reproducible, with mean shared-clone rates near 0.89 and correlation coefficients above 0.98. Tumors of the five patients were stage T1-T3 N0M0 with maximum diameters of roughly 4.2 to 11 cm. Samples yielded roughly 3.5 to 7.13 million productive TCRbeta reads; read depth did not differ significantly between tissue types. Findings and caveats that apply to the study as a whole: Since the samples were bulk and unsorted, there was no way to compare CD4+ and CD8+ T cell repertoires. Pairs of tumor regions showed greater repertoire overlap (mean about 36%) than tumor-adjacent pairs (approximately 17%) or tumor-blood pairs (roughly 15%), which is consistent with antigen-driven expansion. Only a few patients were included in the study, and the authors note that the findings should be validated in a larger study. Only the TCR beta chain was sequenced, which likely underestimates true repertoire diversity because unpaired alpha chains were not captured. The top 250 clones accounted for a significantly greater share of the repertoire in tumors than in blood (p = 0.039).

V is clipped by 2 bases and J by 8 bases, and the sequence between their germline boundaries is 10 bases long. There are 13 amino acids in the CDR3, from cysteine to phenylalanine inclusive. This entry keeps only the CDR3 DNA: 39 bases, framed from base 1. The germline V gene sets CDR1 to MNHEY and CDR2 to SVGAGI. Starting from approximately 500 ng total RNA, TCRbeta-specific cDNA was produced by reverse transcription with a constant-region primer and ProtoScript II reverse transcriptase. Construction of the TCRbeta libraries relied on three nested rounds of multiplex PCR, following a slightly modified ARM-PCR procedure. Each of the first two PCR rounds ran for nine to eleven cycles and used multiplex TRBV1-TRBV30 forward primers together with a Cbeta reverse primer. A final 25-cycle PCR with Deep VentR polymerase added sample barcodes and Illumina adapters. Before sequencing, amplicons of 200-500 bp were purified from gel using a QIAquick gel extraction kit. An Illumina HiSeq 2500 was used to sequence the TCRbeta amplicons, generating 250-bp paired-end reads. The study's own analysis went as follows. Trimmomatic v0.33 was used to quality-trim the reads, and FLASH v1.2.11 was used to merge paired reads so that full CDR3 sequences could be recovered. MiGEC v1.2.1b assigned V, D and J germline segments to the rearranged TCRbeta sequences. VDJtools v1.0.0 computed clonotype statistics and Shannon-Wiener diversity indices. To cut down on sampling bias, every analysis after diversity analysis relied on just the 250 most abundant clonotypes from each sample. Clones were called with MiXCR by TCRdb after fastp trimmed the public reads at Q25, and only in-frame beta chains were retained. CDR3 protein duplicates are merged, each entry listing the most common genes and DNA. What appears here as the V and J calls and clone size reflects TCRdb's work, not the paper's. The sample data list 310,000 or so distinct CDR3 sequences, and approximately 54% of these were observed just once. Over 15% of the sample comes from the top ten.

This clonotype occurred many times. No antigen is known for it. Base-call qualities are not available, and no considerably larger clone is one nucleotide away. Blood RNA was extracted from unsorted whole blood using TRIzol reagent, and germline DNA was obtained with the DNeasy Blood & Tissue kit. At the time of sampling, the patients had chronic HBV infection and had not received any treatment. Before surgery, approximately 4 milliliters of peripheral blood were collected into K2EDTA tubes. Sequenced sample: peripheral blood. The V and J segments used are TRBV6-5 and TRBJ2-1; no D gene is confidently identified. The clonotype was recovered from a woman aged 25 to 45 with primary liver carcinoma and hepatitis B virus infection. The bases are TGTGCCAGCAGTTACCGACCGCGCGATGAGCAGTTCTTC. It translates as CASSYRPRDEQFF.